Below, 18 T cell receptor beta chains from the same sample are listed, as sequenced in a study of T cells in tumors after PD-1 blockade. Profiling relied on immunoSEQ multiplex PCR, and the TCRdb table lists in-frame clones only, not all of them. This table holds around 34,000 clones, 73% found once. Material: PBMCs, obtained after anti-PD-1 treatment. These receptors all come from a human donor with basal cell carcinoma.

The table lists this clone with a few counts. The genes are TRBV9 and TRBJ2-1, with TRBD2 matching 9 bases. The junction had 8 bases not matched to a gene; V was cut back by 0 bases and J by 7 bases. The CDR3 has 16 amino acids. The germline V gene has CDR1 SGDLS and CDR2 YYNGEE. CDR3 protein: CASSVVGGGDGNEQFF. The CDR3 DNA follows: TGTGCCAGCAGCGTAGTGGGCGGGGGGGATGGTAATGAGCAGTTCTTC.

This clone was detected a few times. The chain carries TRBV13 and TRBJ2-7, with 7 positions matching TRBD1. CDR3 length: 15 amino acids. Germline V gene data show CDR1 as PRHDT and CDR2 as FYEKMQ (reference sequence). V gave up 4 bases and J gave up 1 base; unmatched junction bases: 7. CDR3 residues: CASSSRDSESYEQYF. DNA of the CDR3: TGTGCCAGCAGCTCAAGGGACAGTGAATCCTACGAGCAGTACTTC.

As concerns this clone: One end of the junction varies from germline; a read error may be responsible. The V call is TRBV4-3, the J call TRBJ2-2, with D perhaps TRBD2 (5 bases). CDR1 and CDR2 (germline): LGHNA, YSLEER. This CDR3 is 18 amino acids long. As DNA, the CDR3 is TGCGCCAGCAGCAAAGACTACTTGGGCGGAGAGGGCACCGGGGAGCTGTTTTTT. It translates to CASSKDYLGGEGTGELFF.

This rearrangement joins TRBV6-2 or TRBV6-3 to TRBJ2-1, with 7 bases fitting TRBD2. After removal of 1 base from V and 0 bases from J, the junction contained 0 bases not matched to a gene. CDR1 is MNHEY and CDR2 is SVGEGT in the germline V gene. This CDR3 is built from 15 residues. This chain's CDR3 is CASSYWGGSYNEQFF. The DNA for the CDR3 is TGTGCCAGCAGTTACTGGGGGGGCTCCTACAATGAGCAGTTCTTC.

The V gene is TRBV19, the J gene TRBJ2-2; a possible D gene is TRBD1 (6 bases). Trimming removed 5 bases at V and 2 bases at J, with 15 bases between. Germline V lookup: CDR1 LNHDA, CDR2 SQIVND (reference sequence). This CDR3 is 16 amino acids long. Here the CDR3 reads CASSSQGIGNTGELFF. In DNA, the CDR3 is TGTGCCAGTAGTTCCCAGGGGATCGGTAACACCGGGGAGCTGTTTTTT.

The gene calls are TRBV2 and TRBJ1-4, with 10 bases matching TRBD1. Germline V CDR1 and CDR2: SNHLY, FYNNEI. The CDR3 is 15 amino acids. The J segment lost 3 bases and the V segment lost 4 bases, leaving 2 bases of the junction unmatched. CDR3 nucleotides: TGTGCCAGCAGTGGACAGGGGGCGGCTAATGAAAAACTGTTTTTT. This codes for CASSGQGAANEKLFF.

The chain uses TRBV7-3 and TRBJ2-3; TRBD2 matches at 11 bases. The CDR3 consists of 16 residues. Trimming cost V 5 bases and J 3 bases; bases outside gene matches: 7. Germline CDR1 reads SGHTA; CDR2 reads FQGTGA. The CDR3 DNA is TGTGCCAGCAGCCGGGGACTAGCGGTGGGGACAGATACGCAGTATTTT. As protein: CASSRGLAVGTDTQYF.

This clone was detected a few times. The CDR3 reads CASSARKNIQYF. DNA of the CDR3: TGTGCCAGCAGTGCTCGCAAAAACATTCAGTACTTC. The rearrangement links TRBV2 to TRBJ2-4; no reliable D call. Trimming cost V 4 bases and J 3 bases, with 4 bases left between them. Germline V gene data show CDR1 as SNHLY and CDR2 as FYNNEI. This CDR3 has 12 amino acids.

The V and J genes are TRBV19 and TRBJ2-1; 16 nucleotides align to TRBD2. The V gene end was trimmed by 5 bases and the J gene end by 10 bases; junction bases not matched to a gene: 5. The CDR3 sequence is 15 residues long. CDR1 LNHDA and CDR2 SQIVND come from the germline V gene (reference sequence). CDR3 sequence (DNA): TGTGCCAGTAGTCCCGGGACTAGCGGGAGGGTAGAGCAGTTCTTC. It yields the protein CASSPGTSGRVEQFF.

This clone was counted at least ten times. The chain carries TRBV10-3 and TRBJ1-2; a possible D gene is TRBD1 (5 bases). The V gene's germline CDR1 is ENHRY and CDR2 SYGVKD. The ends were cut back, 2 bases at V and 2 bases at J, with 9 bases in the middle. CDR3 length: 14 residues. CDR3 sequence (DNA): TGTGCCATCAGTGAGGGAAGACAGAACTATGGCTACACCTTC. Its translation: CAISEGRQNYGYTF.

This chain uses TRBV5-1 with TRBJ2-7; possibly TRBD2 for D (6 bases). Germline loops: CDR1 SGHRS, CDR2 YFSETQ. The CDR3 covers 15 residues. V shed 0 bases and J shed 7 bases, with 17 bases lying between them. The CDR3 reads CASSLAGRDVGEQYF. CDR3 nucleotides: TGCGCCAGCAGCTTGGCAGGGCGGGACGTGGGGGAGCAGTACTTC.

This clone turned up a few times. This chain uses TRBV6-6 with TRBJ1-2, with 8 bases that match TRBD1. Germline V gene data show CDR1 as MNHNY and CDR2 as SVGAGI (reference sequence). The CDR3 runs to 14 residues. Trimming at V came to 4 bases and at J to 0 bases, leaving 1 base not matched to a gene. CDR3 DNA sequence: TGTGCCAGCAGTTCGGGACAGGCTAACTATGGCTACACCTTC. It codes for CASSSGQANYGYTF.

This clone was observed a handful of times. The V gene is TRBV5-4, the J gene TRBJ2-1, with TRBD1 identical over 7 bases. In germline, CDR1 is SGHNT, CDR2 YYREEE (reference sequence). This CDR3 region has 14 residues. The junction had 5 bases not matched to a gene; V was cut back by 4 bases and J by 4 bases. CDR3 protein: CASSPGTEYNEQFF. In DNA form, the CDR3 reads TGTGCCAGCAGCCCCGGGACAGAATACAATGAGCAGTTCTTC.

V usage is TRBV5-8 and J usage is TRBJ1-1; D remains ambiguous. CDR1 is SGHTS, CDR2 YDEGEE, per germline. V was clipped by 4 bases and J by 4 bases, with 20 bases between them. This CDR3 spans 16 amino acids. The CDR3 region is CASSHQSWGWVTEAFF. DNA for the CDR3: TGTGCCAGCAGCCACCAATCATGGGGATGGGTCACTGAAGCTTTCTTT.

This sequence joins TRBV19 and TRBJ1-2; maybe TRBD1 (6 bases). Germline V gene lookup returns CDR1 LNHDA and CDR2 SQIVND (reference sequence). This CDR3 region has 15 residues. Trimming took 1 base from V and 4 from J, leaving 13 bases between them. CDR3 nucleotides: TGTGCCAGTAGTATAGGGGGGGCGAGTGGCTATGGCTACACCTTC. Translated: CASSIGGASGYGYTF.

The chain carries TRBV11-3 and TRBJ1-1; D gene ambiguous. The CDR3 length is 14 residues. Trimming removed 2 bases at V and 0 bases at J, with 7 bases between. From germline, CDR1 is SGHNT and CDR2 YENEEA. The CDR3 bases are TGTGCCAGCAGCTTACGACGATTGAACACTGAAGCTTTCTTT. Translated, it gives CASSLRRLNTEAFF.

This chain uses TRBV12-3 or TRBV12-4 with TRBJ1-1; TRBD1 is a possible D gene (6 bases). The V end lost 5 bases, the J end lost 11 bases, and 15 bases lay between the germline ends. This CDR3 is built from 12 residues. CDR3 sequence: CASSRTESYAFF. The CDR3 DNA follows: TGTGCCAGCAGTCGGACAGAAAGTTACGCTTTCTTT.

This chain uses TRBV5-6 with TRBJ1-1; no clear D. The CDR3 extends over 14 amino acids. Trimming stripped 0 bases from V and 5 bases from J, with 11 bases between. CDR1 SGHDT and CDR2 YYEEEE come from the germline V gene. CDR3 DNA: TGTGCCAGCAGCTTGGATCAAGGAGGGACTGAAGCTTTCTTT. Encoded protein: CASSLDQGGTEAFF.